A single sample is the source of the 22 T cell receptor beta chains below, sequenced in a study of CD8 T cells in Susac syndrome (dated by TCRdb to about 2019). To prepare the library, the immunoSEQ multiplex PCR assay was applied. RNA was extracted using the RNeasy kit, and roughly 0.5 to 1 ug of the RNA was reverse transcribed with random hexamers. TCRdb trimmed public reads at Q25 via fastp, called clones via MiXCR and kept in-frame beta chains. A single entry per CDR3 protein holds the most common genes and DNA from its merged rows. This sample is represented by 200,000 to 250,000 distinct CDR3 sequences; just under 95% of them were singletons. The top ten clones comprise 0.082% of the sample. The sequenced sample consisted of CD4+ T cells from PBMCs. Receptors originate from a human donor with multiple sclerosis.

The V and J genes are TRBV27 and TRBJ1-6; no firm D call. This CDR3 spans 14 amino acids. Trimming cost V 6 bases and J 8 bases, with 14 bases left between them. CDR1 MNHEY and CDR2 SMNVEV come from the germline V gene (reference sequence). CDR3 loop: CASSSDINYSPLHF. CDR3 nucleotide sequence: TGTGCCAGCAGCTCCGATATAAACTATTCACCCCTCCACTTT.

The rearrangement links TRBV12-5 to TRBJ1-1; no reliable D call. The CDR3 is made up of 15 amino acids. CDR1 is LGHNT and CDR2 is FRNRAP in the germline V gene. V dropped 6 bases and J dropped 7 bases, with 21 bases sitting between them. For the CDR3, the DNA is TGTGCTAGTGGACAAGAACGGGTAATGAGGAGTGAAGCTTTCTTT. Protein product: CASGQERVMRSEAFF.

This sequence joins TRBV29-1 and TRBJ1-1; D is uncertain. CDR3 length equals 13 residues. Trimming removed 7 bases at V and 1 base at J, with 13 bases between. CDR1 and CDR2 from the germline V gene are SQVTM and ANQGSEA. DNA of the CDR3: TGCAGCGCCGTCGTGGGTGCGAACACTGAAGCTTTCTTT. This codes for CSAVVGANTEAFF.

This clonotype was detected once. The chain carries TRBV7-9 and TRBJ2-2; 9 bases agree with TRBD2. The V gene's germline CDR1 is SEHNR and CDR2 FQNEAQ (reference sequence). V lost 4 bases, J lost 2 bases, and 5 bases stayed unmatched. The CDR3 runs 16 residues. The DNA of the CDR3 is TGTGCCAGCAGCTCAAGACTAGCGGATAACACCGGGGAGCTGTTTTTT. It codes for CASSSRLADNTGELFF.

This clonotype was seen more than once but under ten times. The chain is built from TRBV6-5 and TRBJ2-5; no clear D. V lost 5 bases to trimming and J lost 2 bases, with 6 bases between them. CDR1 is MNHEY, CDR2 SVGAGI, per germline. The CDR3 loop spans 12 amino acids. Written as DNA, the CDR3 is TGTGCCAGCAGTCCAGAGCAAGAGACCCAGTACTTC. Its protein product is CASSPEQETQYF.

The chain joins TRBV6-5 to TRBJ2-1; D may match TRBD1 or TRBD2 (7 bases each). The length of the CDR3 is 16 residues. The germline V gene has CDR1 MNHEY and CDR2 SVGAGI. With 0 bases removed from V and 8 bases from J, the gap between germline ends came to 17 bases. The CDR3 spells CASSYSQAGGVDEQFF. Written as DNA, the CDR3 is TGTGCCAGCAGTTACTCGCAGGCAGGGGGGGTAGATGAGCAGTTCTTC.

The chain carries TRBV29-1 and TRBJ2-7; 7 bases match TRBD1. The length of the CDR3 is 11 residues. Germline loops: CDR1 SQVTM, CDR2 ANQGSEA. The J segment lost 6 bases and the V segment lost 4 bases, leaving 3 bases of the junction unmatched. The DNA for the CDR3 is TGCAGCGTTGCGACAGGGACCGAGCAGTACGTC. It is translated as CSVATGTEQYV.

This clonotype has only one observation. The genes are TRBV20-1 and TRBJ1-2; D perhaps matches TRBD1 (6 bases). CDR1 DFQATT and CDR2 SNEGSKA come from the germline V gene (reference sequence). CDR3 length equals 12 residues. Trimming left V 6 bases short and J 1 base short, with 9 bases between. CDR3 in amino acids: CSAWTDNYGYTF. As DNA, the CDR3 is TGCAGTGCCTGGACAGATAACTATGGCTACACCTTC.

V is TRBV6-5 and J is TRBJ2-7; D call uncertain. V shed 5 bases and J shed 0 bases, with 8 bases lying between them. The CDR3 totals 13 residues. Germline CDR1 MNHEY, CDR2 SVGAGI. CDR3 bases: TGTGCCAGCAGTAAACCGGGCTCCTACGAGCAGTACGTC. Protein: CASSKPGSYEQYV.

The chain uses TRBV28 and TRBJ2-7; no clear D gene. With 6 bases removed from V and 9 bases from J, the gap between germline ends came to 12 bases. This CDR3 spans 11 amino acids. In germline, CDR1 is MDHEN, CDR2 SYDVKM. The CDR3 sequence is CASSTQRRQYF. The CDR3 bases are TGTGCCAGCAGCACCCAAAGGAGGCAGTACTTC.

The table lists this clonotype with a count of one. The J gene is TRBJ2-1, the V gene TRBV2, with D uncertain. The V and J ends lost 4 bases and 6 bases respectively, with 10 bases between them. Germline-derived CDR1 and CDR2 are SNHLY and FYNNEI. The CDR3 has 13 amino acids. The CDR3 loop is CASSVEASNEQFF. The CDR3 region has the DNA TGTGCCAGCAGTGTCGAGGCCAGCAATGAGCAGTTCTTC.

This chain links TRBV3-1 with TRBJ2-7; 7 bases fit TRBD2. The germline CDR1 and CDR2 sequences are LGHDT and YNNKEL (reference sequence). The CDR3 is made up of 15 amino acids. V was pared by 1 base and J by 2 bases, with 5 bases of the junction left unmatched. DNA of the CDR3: TGTGCCAGCAGCCAAGGCCCTAGCGGTGCCTACGAGCAGTACTTC. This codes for CASSQGPSGAYEQYF.

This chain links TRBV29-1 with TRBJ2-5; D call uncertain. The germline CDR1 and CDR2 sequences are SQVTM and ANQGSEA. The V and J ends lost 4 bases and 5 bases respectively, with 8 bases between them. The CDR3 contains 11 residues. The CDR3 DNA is TGCAGCGTTGGTATCAGCGAGACCCAGTACTTC. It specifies CSVGISETQYF.

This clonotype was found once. The CDR3 DNA is TGTGCCAGCAGCCAAGCGGGACAGGGATTGAGCACAGATACGCAGTATTTT. It yields the protein CASSQAGQGLSTDTQYF. This sequence joins TRBV3-1 and TRBJ2-3; 9 bases agree with TRBD1. J lost 0 bases, V lost 1 base, and 5 bases had no gene match. The CDR3 sequence is 17 residues long. The V gene's germline CDR1 is LGHDT and CDR2 YNNKEL (reference sequence).

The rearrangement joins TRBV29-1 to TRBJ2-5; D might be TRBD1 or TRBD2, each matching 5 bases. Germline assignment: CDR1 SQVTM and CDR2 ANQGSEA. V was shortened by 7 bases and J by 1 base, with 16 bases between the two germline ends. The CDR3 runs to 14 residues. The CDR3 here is CSAPLQGPQETQYF. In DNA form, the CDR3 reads TGCAGCGCCCCCCTGCAGGGACCCCAAGAGACCCAGTACTTC.

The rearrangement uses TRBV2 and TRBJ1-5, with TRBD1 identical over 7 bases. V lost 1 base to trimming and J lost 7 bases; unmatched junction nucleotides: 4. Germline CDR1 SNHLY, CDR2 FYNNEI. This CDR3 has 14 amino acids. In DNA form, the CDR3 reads TGTGCCAGCAGTGAAGGACAGGGATGGCAGCCCCAGCATTTT. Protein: CASSEGQGWQPQHF.

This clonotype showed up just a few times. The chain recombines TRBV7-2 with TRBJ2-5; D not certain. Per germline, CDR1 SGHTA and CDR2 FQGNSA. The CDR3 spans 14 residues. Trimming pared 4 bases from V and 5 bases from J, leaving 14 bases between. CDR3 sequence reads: CASSSTYVQETQYF. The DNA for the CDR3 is TGTGCCAGCAGCTCCACCTACGTCCAGGAGACCCAGTACTTC.

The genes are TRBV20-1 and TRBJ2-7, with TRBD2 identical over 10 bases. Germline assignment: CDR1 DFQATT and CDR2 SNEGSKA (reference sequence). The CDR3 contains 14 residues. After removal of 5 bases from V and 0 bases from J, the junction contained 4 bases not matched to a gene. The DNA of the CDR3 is TGCAGTGCTGCGGGACTAGCGCTCTCCTACGAGCAGTACTTC. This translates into CSAAGLALSYEQYF.

The DNA for the CDR3 is TGTGCCAGCAGTGAGGCGGAAGATCAGCCCCAGCATTTT. This encodes CASSEAEDQPQHF. The J gene is TRBJ1-5, the V gene TRBV12-3 or TRBV12-4; D uncertain. There are 13 residues in the CDR3. The V end lost 5 bases, the J end lost 5 bases, and 10 bases lay between the germline ends.

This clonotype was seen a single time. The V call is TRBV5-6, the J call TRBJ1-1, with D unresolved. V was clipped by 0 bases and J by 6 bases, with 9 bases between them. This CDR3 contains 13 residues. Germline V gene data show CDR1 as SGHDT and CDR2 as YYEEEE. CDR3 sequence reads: CASSLGHEPEAFF. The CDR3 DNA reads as TGTGCCAGCAGCTTGGGGCATGAGCCTGAAGCTTTCTTT.

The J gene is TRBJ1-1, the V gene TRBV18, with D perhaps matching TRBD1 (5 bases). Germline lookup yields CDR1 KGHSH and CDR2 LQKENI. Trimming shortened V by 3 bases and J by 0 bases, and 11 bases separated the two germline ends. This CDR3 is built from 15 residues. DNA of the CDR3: TGTGCCAGCTCACCCAGGGTTTCTATGAACACTGAAGCTTTCTTT. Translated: CASSPRVSMNTEAFF.

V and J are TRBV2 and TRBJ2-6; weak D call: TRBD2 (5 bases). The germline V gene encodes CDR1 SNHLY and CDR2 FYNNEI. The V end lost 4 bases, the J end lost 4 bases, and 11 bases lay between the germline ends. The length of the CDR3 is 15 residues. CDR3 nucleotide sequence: TGTGCCAGCAGTGCATCGACTACCGGGGCCAACGTCCTGACTTTC. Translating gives CASSASTTGANVLTF.